This T cell receptor (beta chain) was identified during a study of T cells expressing NK-cell markers. The CDR3 totals 17 residues. Looked up from germline, CDR1 is DFQATT and CDR2 is SNEGSKA (reference sequence). 5'RACE template switching built TCR beta cDNA with unique molecular identifiers. TCRdb reprocessed the 5' RACE reads, keeping one entry per CDR3 protein, no DNA. The specimen's table records about 380,000 distinct CDR3 sequences. This TCR derives from a man aged 18-75 years in good health. The rearrangement uses TRBV20-1 and TRBJ2-3; TCRdb indicates TRBD2, and absent DNA this call remains unverified. The sample comprised blood T cells: a sorted CD56 or NKG2C T cell subset, CD4+ or CD8+ T cells, or bulk PBMC T cells (not recorded which). CDR3: CSARDPASGGPRDTQYF.